This T cell receptor (beta chain) was observed in a study of CD4+ T cells in melanoma. Study findings and constraints: Reportedly, melanoma neoantigen-specific CD4+ T cells showed varied differentiation states.

This clone is medium-sized (0.01 to 0.1%) in the sample. Its antigen remains unidentified. V was pared by 7 bases and J by 6 bases, with 15 bases between. The germline V gene has CDR1 SNHLY and CDR2 FYNNEI. The CDR3 runs 14 residues. The method was immunoSEQ multiplex PCR; TCRdb's version includes in-frame clones alone and lacks a portion of them. Altogether 9,000 to 13,000 clones are present, less than 80% being singletons, with the ten largest covering over 9%. The chain joins TRBV2 to TRBJ2-2; D is possibly TRBD1 (6 bases). The TCR originated in a human donor with melanoma. Sample: cells from a culture (not recorded whether cultured in vitro). In DNA, the CDR3 is TGTGCCAGCAAGGTCTTGGGGGCAGCCGGGGAGCTGTTTTTT. Protein product: CASKVLGAAGELFF.